The source of this TCR beta chain is a study of blood T cell repertoires in COVID-19. Turning to the study itself: Collection of acute and convalescent COVID-19 samples took place in the United States, Italy and Spain. In each case, the material was cDNA or gDNA derived from T cells, B-cell-depleted T cells, or PBMCs.

Study processing details: Counts of nucleated cells, estimated from reference gene primer amplification, were obtained. Only in-frame clones appear in the TCRdb table, and some are missing; sequencing was by immunoSEQ multiplex PCR. That table is the source of V, J and clone size, and D and trimming were worked out from the DNA. The sample has 150,000 to 180,000 clones; 65% to 90% are singletons. Germline-derived CDR1 and CDR2 are SGHTA and FQGNSA. This CDR3 spans 15 amino acids. The junction had 10 bases not matched to a gene; V was cut back by 1 base and J by 7 bases. This clone occurred once. The sequence was obtained from a woman between 50 and 59 years old with acute or convalescent COVID-19. The V gene is TRBV7-2, the J gene TRBJ2-7; 7 bases agree with TRBD1. Sequenced sample: peripheral blood. The CDR3 region is CASSLVDRAGGEQYF. In DNA, the CDR3 is TGTGCCAGCAGCTTAGTCGACAGGGCGGGCGGGGAGCAGTACTTC.